This TCR beta chain comes out of a study of technical replicates of blood from a handful of donors (TCRdb year 2017). The library was produced with the immunoSEQ multiplex PCR assay. The source is immuneACCESS, and TCRdb retained only in-frame sequences with V and J called. Part of the clones is not carried over; for the studies checked, unresolved V genes explain less than half of this, and the remainder is unexplained. The sample yields 75,000 to 90,000 clones; 80% to 95% were counted once. Approximately 0.4% of the sample rests with the top ten. A remark on this clone: Its target antigen remains unknown. There are no base qualities to consult, and no much larger clone falls within one base.

V and J lose 6 bases and 3 bases, and a span of 15 bases separates them. According to the germline V gene, CDR1 reads MNHNS and CDR2 reads SASEGT. The CDR3 spans 14 residues, from the cysteine through the phenylalanine. Here the CDR3 DNA is all that survives: 42 bases in frame from base 1. The source of this sequence is a human donor in good health. The chain uses TRBV6-1 and TRBJ2-7; TRBD1 is possibly the D segment (6 matching bases). The specimen was T cells isolated from PBMCs. The DNA sequence is TGTGCCAGCAGCTCTACAGGGTATGGCTACGAGCAGTACTTC. Its protein product is CASSSTGYGYEQYF.